This TCR beta chain emerged from a study of shared clonotypes between healthy human individuals (dated by TCRdb to about 2020). With regard to the full study: The cohort included a few men and two women between 18 and 49 years of age. Between about 0.8 and 8.9 billion PBMCs per donor were obtained by leukapheresis. To estimate repertoire size and how much clonotypes are shared between individuals, the study performed deep sequencing of blood TCR repertoires from a few healthy adults. To increase sequencing depth and limit assay-specific biases, TCR repertoire library preparation and sequencing were carried out by different laboratories using diverse techniques. For each donor, CD4 naive and CD4 memory were each run on three plates, CD8 naive on two plates, and CD8 memory on one plate. Broad study findings and their caveats: Higher generation probabilities were observed for clonotypes shared by all four sorted-subset donors than for non-shared clonotypes. Larger estimated clonotype richness was generally found for naive subsets than for memory subsets. Only blood was sampled, and tissue TCR repertoires likely differ from those in blood. About 4.5% of naive CD4, roughly 3.6% of naive CD8, 2.3% of memory CD4, and 0.4% of memory CD8 clonotypes were shared across a few donors. Pairwise subsampling led to the expectation that sequencing depth would affect the degree of clonotype sharing among donors. Because the study included only a small number of donors, the genetic and exposure-history diversity represented was limited. Incomplete sequencing was indicated by rarefaction of sorted-subset datasets, despite the large sequencing depth.

Reading from cysteine to phenylalanine, the CDR3 counts 17 amino acids. This entry keeps only the CDR3 DNA: 51 bases, framed from base 1. V and J are trimmed by 0 bases and 7 bases, and the gene matches miss 5 bases of the junction. CDR1 MNHEY and CDR2 SMNVEV were looked up in the germline V gene (reference sequence). The donors were healthy, HIV-negative adults with no recently reported acute infections or vaccinations. Every donor was a Caucasian adult living in Nashville, Tennessee, USA. CD4+ T cells were enriched by magnetic negative selection, after which naive cells were positively selected on CD45RA and the negative fraction was taken as the memory subset. Blood was obtained by leukapheresis, after which PBMCs were separated by Ficoll-Histopaque density gradient centrifugation and cryopreserved in liquid nitrogen vapor phase. Purity and quantity of every magnetically sorted T cell population were checked by analytical flow cytometry. Each sorted fraction had its genomic DNA isolated and then quantified by UV absorbance on a Nanodrop 2000c.

To note about this clone: It lacks a known antigen. Within one base of it there is no much larger clone, and no base qualities were kept.

Using the deep immunoSEQ assay, multiplex PCR amplified TCR CDR3 regions from genomic DNA. Extracted genomic DNA from each cell subset was distributed evenly across all wells of several immunoSEQ 96-well plates, and each plate was treated as a replicate. For sorted subsets, 150 to 200 ng genomic DNA, equal to about 30,000 T cell genomes, was loaded into each replicate PCR. Purified libraries were measured with a Qubit 3.0 fluorometer, size-checked on a Bioanalyzer 2100, and measured again with the KAPA Library Quantification kit. Every immunoSEQ 96-well plate was sequenced on a separate single-read 150-cycle Illumina NextSeq 550 flow cell. Regarding the original processing steps: Because the immunoSEQ output included only junctional sequences and no quality scores, the filtering could not be the same as the filtering used for full-length reads. To assign V/J genes and CDR3, sequences were annotated against IMGT germline references using PyIR, a Python wrapper for IgBLAST v1.9. Any read was removed if the V/J assignment was weak (E-value above 1e-6), the CDR3 was missing, or the read contained stop codons, out-of-frame junctions, or ambiguous translated residues. V3J clonotypes were defined as sequences sharing an identical inferred V gene, J gene, and CDR3 amino acid sequence. Percentage overlap between repertoires was calculated by dividing the number of shared unique clonotypes by the size of the smaller repertoire. Three approaches were used to assess repertoire richness: RTK rarefaction, the Chao1 estimator, and Recon v2.1 estimates of unobserved clonotypes. Generation probabilities were computed with OLGA for all TCRbeta clonotypes obtained by the gDNA method from a few donors. TCRdb retrieved this table from immuneACCESS and kept in-frame rearrangements only. Not all clones are present; in checked studies, unresolved V genes account for under half, and no reason is known for the remainder. The V and J calls and clone size are taken from that table; D and trimming were inferred from the DNA. The sample table lists some 1.5 million clones, roughly 96% of them with a count of one. The ten biggest clones cover roughly 1.2% of the sample.

Material for sequencing was naive CD4+ T cells sorted from blood. This specimen's cell subset or site label, per the study, means: CD45RA+ positively selected. This sequence originates from a man aged 25 to 40 in good health. This sequence uses TRBV27 and TRBJ2-1, with 14 bases matching TRBD2. The CDR3 in this case is CASSLSRLAGGGNEQFF. The bases read TGTGCCAGCAGTTTATCACGACTAGCGGGAGGGGGGAATGAGCAGTTCTTC.